Below are 30 T cell receptor beta chains sequenced from a single sample in a study of blood T cell repertoires in COVID-19. Using immunoSEQ multiplex PCR, the repertoire was profiled, and TCRdb retains in-frame clones only, with some absent. The data contain 150,000 to 200,000 clones, approximately 86% of them singletons. What was sequenced was peripheral blood. These receptors came from a man in his sixties with acute or convalescent COVID-19.

This clone was counted between two and nine times. The chain joins TRBV7-8 to TRBJ2-7, with TRBD2 identical over 8 bases. With 0 bases clipped from V and 5 bases from J, the junction kept 15 bases outside the gene matches. The CDR3 totals 18 residues. The germline gives CDR1 SGHVS, CDR2 FQNEAQ. The DNA for the CDR3 is TGTGCCAGCAGCTTAGCTCGCCGACTAGCGTTAAGAGGTGACGAGCAGTACTTC. The encoded protein is CASSLARRLALRGDEQYF. Full variable domain (rest looked up from reference TRBV7-8 and TRBJ2-7): GAGVSQSPRYKVAKRGQDVALRCDPISGHVSLFWYQQALGQGPEFLTYFQNEAQLDKSGLPSDRFFAERPEGSVSTLKIQRTQQEDSAVYLCASSLARRLALRGDEQYFGPGTRLTVT.

J is TRBJ2-3 and V is TRBV18; D is uncertain. Trimming removed 3 bases at V and 6 bases at J, with 25 bases between. Looked up from germline, CDR1 is KGHSH and CDR2 is LQKENI. The CDR3 runs to 18 residues. The CDR3, as DNA: TGTGCCAGCTCACCCACCCCCTCTCTATTAAGCTCGGAGGATACGCAGTATTTT. As protein: CASSPTPSLLSSEDTQYF.

The chain uses TRBV28 and TRBJ2-3; the D is unclear. Germline-derived CDR1 and CDR2 are MDHEN and SYDVKM. Deletions cut 4 bases from V and 1 base from J, with 6 bases between. CDR3 length equals 13 residues. CDR3 loop: CASSSLGTDTQYF. The CDR3 DNA reads TGTGCCAGCAGTTCCCTTGGCACAGATACGCAGTATTTT. Complete variable domain (other parts from reference TRBV28 and TRBJ2-3): DVKVTQSSRYLVKRTGEKVFLECVQDMDHENMFWYRQDPGLGLRLIYFSYDVKMKEKGDIPEGYSVSREKKERFSLILESASTNQTSMYLCASSSLGTDTQYFGPGTRLTVL.

This chain links TRBV30 with TRBJ2-7, with 8 bases lining up with TRBD1. Germline V lookup: CDR1 GTSNPN, CDR2 SVGIG (reference sequence). Losses at the gene ends were 4 bases for V and 5 bases for J; bases not matched to a gene: 7. The CDR3 loop spans 13 amino acids. The DNA of the CDR3 is TGTGCCTGGACCGGACAGGGTAGCCACGAGCAGTACTTC. It translates to CAWTGQGSHEQYF.

The V gene is TRBV5-1, the J gene TRBJ2-6; 11 bases agree with TRBD2. Germline loops: CDR1 SGHRS, CDR2 YFSETQ. Trimming took 4 bases from V and 0 from J; bases not matched to a gene: 15. CDR3 length: 21 amino acids. CDR3 region: CASSPVGLAGGLLSGANVLTF. As DNA, the CDR3 is TGCGCCAGCAGCCCCGTGGGGCTAGCGGGAGGCCTTCTCTCTGGGGCCAACGTCCTGACTTTC.

V and J are TRBV2 and TRBJ2-3, with 8 bases identical to TRBD2. This CDR3 region has 14 residues. Germline CDR1 SNHLY, CDR2 FYNNEI. V trimming: 6 bases; J trimming: 1 base; junction bases outside the gene matches: 3. The CDR3 protein is CASSRRGGTDTQYF. CDR3 sequence (DNA): TGTGCCAGCAGCAGGCGGGGGGGCACAGATACGCAGTATTTT.

V is TRBV2 and J is TRBJ1-2; the D gene is possibly TRBD1 (6 bases). V was cut by 2 bases and J by 2 bases, with 6 bases left in between. The CDR3 runs 13 residues. CDR1 and CDR2 from the germline V gene are SNHLY and FYNNEI. CDR3 loop: CASSEQGNYGYTF. CDR3 bases: TGTGCCAGCAGTGAACAGGGGAACTATGGCTACACCTTC.

V gene TRBV6-2 or TRBV6-3 combines with J gene TRBJ2-5, with no clear D. The CDR3 totals 13 residues. Per germline, CDR1 MNHEY and CDR2 SVGEGT. Trimming shortened V by 5 bases and J by 4 bases, and 11 bases separated the two germline ends. The DNA for the CDR3 is TGTGCCAGCAGTACGTGGAGTCGAGAGACCCAGTACTTC. It translates to CASSTWSRETQYF.

In DNA, the CDR3 is TGTGCCAGCAGTTTAACTCGGTGGGAGACCCAGTACTTC. Its translation is CASSLTRWETQYF. The chain combines TRBV12-3 or TRBV12-4 with TRBJ2-5; D unresolved. The ends were cut back, 2 bases at V and 5 bases at J, with 9 bases in the middle. CDR3 size: 13 residues.

The chain recombines TRBV11-1 with TRBJ2-7; D may be TRBD2 (7 bases). This CDR3 contains 14 residues. Germline CDR1 SGHAT, CDR2 FQDESV (reference sequence). Between the trimmed V and J ends, which lost 5 bases and 2 bases, there was a span of 13 bases. In nucleotides, the CDR3 is TGTGCCAGCAGCCCCCGAGGGGGGGCCTACGAGCAGTACTTC. Its protein product is CASSPRGGAYEQYF.

The rearrangement uses TRBV7-9 and TRBJ2-7; 8 bases agree with TRBD1. The CDR3 loop spans 15 amino acids. Germline CDR1 and CDR2: SEHNR and FQNEAQ (reference sequence). Trimming took 4 bases from V and 2 from J; bases not matched to a gene: 7. This CDR3 reads CASSSGQGVAYEQYF. The CDR3, as DNA: TGTGCCAGCAGCTCTGGACAGGGAGTAGCCTACGAGCAGTACTTC.

This sequence joins TRBV6-5 and TRBJ2-5, with 9 bases matching TRBD2. The junction had 10 bases not matched to a gene; V was cut back by 6 bases and J by 8 bases. Per the germline V gene, CDR1 is MNHEY and CDR2 is SVGAGI. CDR3 length: 14 residues. As DNA, the CDR3 is TGTGCCAGCAGCCGACTAGCGGCCCCCGGAACCCAGTACTTC. Translation: CASSRLAAPGTQYF.

The J gene is TRBJ2-7, the V gene TRBV5-4, with D maybe TRBD1 (5 bases). CDR1 is SGHNT, CDR2 YYREEE, per germline (reference sequence). The CDR3 is 13 residues long. Trimming took 7 bases from V and 2 from J, leaving 13 bases between them. The CDR3 protein is CASGGRGTYEQYF. In nucleotides, the CDR3 is TGTGCCAGCGGCGGAAGGGGAACCTACGAGCAGTACTTC.

This chain links TRBV7-9 with TRBJ1-2, with 7 bases that match TRBD1. Per germline, CDR1 SEHNR and CDR2 FQNEAQ (reference sequence). This CDR3 has 14 residues. Trimming removed 5 bases from V and 3 bases from J; junction bases left unmatched: 6. The chain's CDR3 is CASSRTTGDYGYTF. In DNA, the CDR3 is TGTGCCAGCAGCCGGACCACAGGGGACTATGGCTACACCTTC. Variable domain in full (rest from reference TRBV7-9 and TRBJ1-2): DTGVSQNPRHKITKRGQNVTFRCDPISEHNRLYWYRQTLGQGPEFLTYFQNEAQLEKSRLLSDRFSAERPKGSFSTLEIQRTEQGDSAMYLCASSRTTGDYGYTFGSGTRLTVV.

The rearrangement uses TRBV19 and TRBJ1-2; the match to TRBD1 covers 7 bases. V gave up 8 bases and J gave up 4 bases; unmatched junction bases: 10. This CDR3 is 14 amino acids long. CDR1 and CDR2 (germline): LNHDA, SQIVND (reference sequence). CDR3 in amino acids: CASGEPGQLYGYTF. For the CDR3, the DNA is TGTGCCAGTGGCGAACCGGGACAGCTCTATGGCTACACCTTC.

The V call is TRBV20-1, the J call TRBJ2-5; TRBD2 is a possible D gene (5 bases). Looked up from germline, CDR1 is DFQATT and CDR2 is SNEGSKA (reference sequence). The CDR3 loop spans 12 amino acids. V was cut by 3 bases and J by 0 bases, with 5 bases left in between. The CDR3 is CSASSDQETQYF. The CDR3 DNA reads TGCAGTGCTAGTAGCGACCAAGAGACCCAGTACTTC.

The chain links TRBV29-1 to TRBJ1-1; possible D gene TRBD1, 5 bases. The CDR3 has 13 amino acids. The germline gives CDR1 SQVTM, CDR2 ANQGSEA. V lost 5 bases to trimming and J lost 4 bases, with 14 bases between them. The CDR3 region has the DNA TGCAGCGTTAAACAGGTCGCTCGCACTGAAGCTTTCTTT. It translates to CSVKQVARTEAFF. The full variable domain, completed using reference TRBV29-1 and TRBJ1-1, is SAVISQKPSRDICQRGTSLTIQCQVDSQVTMMFWYRQQPGQSLTLIATANQGSEATYESGFVIDKFPISRPNLTFSTLTVSNMSPEDSSIYLCSVKQVARTEAFFGQGTRLTVV.

DNA of the CDR3: TGTGCCAGCAGTTTGGGGACAGGGGTTTCCTACGAGCAGTACTTC. The encoded protein is CASSLGTGVSYEQYF. J is TRBJ2-7 and V is TRBV28, with 10 bases that match TRBD1. CDR3 size: 15 residues. Germline V gene lookup returns CDR1 MDHEN and CDR2 SYDVKM. Losses at the gene ends were 3 bases for V and 1 base for J; bases not matched to a gene: 3. The variable domain in full, with the rest retrieved from reference TRBV28 and TRBJ2-7, is DVKVTQSSRYLVKRTGEKVFLECVQDMDHENMFWYRQDPGLGLRLIYFSYDVKMKEKGDIPEGYSVSREKKERFSLILESASTNQTSMYLCASSLGTGVSYEQYFGPGTRLTVT.

The rearrangement links TRBV7-3 to TRBJ2-1; perhaps TRBD1 as D (8 bases). Germline V lookup: CDR1 SGHTA, CDR2 FQGTGA. Trimming removed 4 bases at V and 4 bases at J, with 14 bases between. The CDR3 is 15 residues long. CDR3 DNA: TGTGCCAGCAGCTATGACAGGGGAGGGTACAATGAGCAGTTCTTC. Encoded protein: CASSYDRGGYNEQFF.

CDR3 in DNA: TGTGCCAGCAGTCTTACAGGGGCCCAAAGCCCAAGGGCGCTGTTTTTT. It is translated as CASSLTGAQSPRALFF. The gene calls are TRBV27 and TRBJ2-2; 7 bases are a match to TRBD1. The CDR3 has 16 amino acids. From germline, CDR1 is MNHEY and CDR2 SMNVEV (reference sequence). V shed 5 bases, J shed 13 bases, and the junction held 19 bases outside the gene matches.

The chain joins TRBV7-2 to TRBJ2-5; 7 bases line up with TRBD2. The CDR3 is 14 amino acids. The ends lost 1 base at V and 7 bases at J; junction bases unmatched: 6. CDR1 and CDR2 (germline): SGHTA, FQGNSA. The CDR3 DNA sequence: TGTGCCAGCAGCTTAGGGTTCGGCGGGAGGACCCAGTACTTC. Translated, it gives CASSLGFGGRTQYF.

V usage is TRBV5-6 and J usage is TRBJ1-3, with D hard to call. The ends were cut back, 4 bases at V and 4 bases at J, with 15 bases in the middle. CDR1 SGHDT and CDR2 YYEEEE come from the germline V gene. This CDR3 contains 15 residues. CDR3 sequence: CASSTNSGEGNTIYF. CDR3 coding DNA: TGTGCCAGCAGCACCAATAGTGGAGAGGGAAACACCATATATTTT.

The chain combines TRBV10-1 with TRBJ1-4; D not certain. The CDR3 is 13 residues long. Deletions cut 6 bases from V and 3 bases from J, with 8 bases between. Germline V lookup: CDR1 WNHNN, CDR2 SYGVQD (reference sequence). This chain's CDR3 is CASRRGSNEKLFF. CDR3 DNA sequence: TGCGCCAGCAGGCGCGGATCTAATGAAAAACTGTTTTTT.

The CDR3 nucleotides read TGCGCCAGCAGCCAACCACTTACAGGGAGTTTTGGGAACGAGCAGTACTTC. It codes for CASSQPLTGSFGNEQYF. The chain has TRBV4-1 and TRBJ2-7; D may be TRBD1 (6 bases). V was pared by 2 bases and J by 5 bases, with 22 bases between. The CDR3 has 17 residues. The germline V gene encodes CDR1 MGHRA and CDR2 YSYEKL.

The gene calls are TRBV20-1 and TRBJ2-7; TRBD2 might be the D (6 bases). This CDR3 is built from 15 residues. Germline CDR1 DFQATT, CDR2 SNEGSKA (reference sequence). V lost 3 bases and J 1 base, leaving 16 bases between the germline ends. CDR3 in DNA: TGCAGTGCTAGTGGCGGCGGGGTAACTTCCTACGAGCAGTACTTC. Translating it yields CSASGGGVTSYEQYF.

This chain links TRBV7-3 with TRBJ2-7, with D unresolved. CDR3 size: 16 residues. The germline V gene encodes CDR1 SGHTA and CDR2 FQGTGA. The V gene lost 1 base and the J gene lost 3 bases, with 16 bases spanning the gap. The CDR3 DNA is TGTGCCAGCAGCTTAATATCCACTGAGATTCACTACGAGCAGTACTTC. Protein product: CASSLISTEIHYEQYF.

The chain has TRBV18 and TRBJ2-7; weak D call: TRBD1 (6 bases). This CDR3 is built from 16 residues. In germline, CDR1 is KGHSH, CDR2 LQKENI. Trimming removed 2 bases at V and 6 bases at J, with 20 bases between. CDR3: CASSPTTDSIGGEQYF. DNA for the CDR3: TGTGCCAGCTCACCAACCACGGACAGTATAGGGGGCGAGCAGTACTTC.

The rearrangement joins TRBV5-1 to TRBJ2-7; D is ambiguous. This CDR3 comprises 13 residues. The V gene's germline CDR1 is SGHRS and CDR2 YFSETQ. V lost 2 bases to trimming and J lost 3 bases, with 9 bases between them. CDR3 nucleotides: TGCGCCAGCAGCTTACAAGTGAACTACGAGCAGTACTTC. It is translated as CASSLQVNYEQYF.

The gene calls are TRBV11-3 and TRBJ2-3; maybe TRBD2 (5 bases). Germline V gene data show CDR1 as SGHNT and CDR2 as YENEEA. The length of the CDR3 is 14 residues. V was clipped by 0 bases and J by 5 bases, with 9 bases between them. CDR3 coding DNA: TGTGCCAGCAGCTTAGATTGGGAGCAAGATACGCAGTATTTT. Translated, it gives CASSLDWEQDTQYF.

A single count supports this clone. The rearrangement joins TRBV28 to TRBJ2-7; D remains ambiguous. CDR3 length: 13 residues. V was cut by 2 bases and J by 2 bases, with 7 bases left in between. CDR1 MDHEN and CDR2 SYDVKM come from the germline V gene. The CDR3 sequence is CASSLTTTYEQYF. The CDR3 DNA sequence: TGTGCCAGCAGTTTAACGACAACCTACGAGCAGTACTTC.